The source of this T cell receptor beta chain is a study of blood T cells in healthy people across ages. Sample-barcoded 5' priming and a J-beta primer mix drove a second PCR of roughly 6 to 12 cycles. Each CDR3 protein gets one entry after TCRdb re-called the 5' RACE reads with MiXCR. The table shows about 720,000 distinct CDR3 sequences, with 22% occurring only once. On this clonotype: Its target is not known.

Notes on the study in general: The lack of PBMC sorting stopped any conclusive naive versus antigen-experienced comparison.

Trimming pared 5 bases from V and 6 bases from J, leaving 14 bases between. The CDR3 sequence is 14 residues long. The germline V gene has CDR1 MNHEY and CDR2 SVGAGI. V usage is TRBV6-5 and J usage is TRBJ1-5; possibly TRBD1 for D (6 bases). Sequencing used blood. The sequence derives from a man between 65 and 80 years old in good health. The CDR3 bases are TGTGCCAGCAGTCTCAGGGGCGGGGGTCAGCCCCAGCATTTT. As protein: CASSLRGGGQPQHF.